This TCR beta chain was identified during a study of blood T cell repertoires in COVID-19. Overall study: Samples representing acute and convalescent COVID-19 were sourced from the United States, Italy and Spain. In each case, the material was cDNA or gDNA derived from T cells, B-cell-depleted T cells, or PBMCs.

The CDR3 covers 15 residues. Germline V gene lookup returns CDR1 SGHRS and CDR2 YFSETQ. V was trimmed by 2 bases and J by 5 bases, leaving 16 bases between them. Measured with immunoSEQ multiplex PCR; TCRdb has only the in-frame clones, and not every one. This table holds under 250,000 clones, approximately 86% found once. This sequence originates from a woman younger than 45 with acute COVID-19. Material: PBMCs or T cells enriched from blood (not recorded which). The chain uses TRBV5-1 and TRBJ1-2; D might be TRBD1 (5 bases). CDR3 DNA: TGCGCCAGCAGCTTTACCGACAGCCGAGCGTATGGCTACACCTTC. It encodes CASSFTDSRAYGYTF.